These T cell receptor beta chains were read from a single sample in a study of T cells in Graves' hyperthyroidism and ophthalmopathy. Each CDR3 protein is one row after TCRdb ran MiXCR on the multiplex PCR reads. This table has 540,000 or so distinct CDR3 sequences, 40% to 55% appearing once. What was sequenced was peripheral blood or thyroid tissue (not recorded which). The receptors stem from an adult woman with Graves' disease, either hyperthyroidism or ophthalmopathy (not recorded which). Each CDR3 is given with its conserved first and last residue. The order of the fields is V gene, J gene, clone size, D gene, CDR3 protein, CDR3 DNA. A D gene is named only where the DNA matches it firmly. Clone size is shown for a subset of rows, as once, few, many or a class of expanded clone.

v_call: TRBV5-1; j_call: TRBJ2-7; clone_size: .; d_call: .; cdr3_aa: CASSAQVDSSYEQYF; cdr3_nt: TGCGCCAGCAGTGCCCAGGTGGACAGCTCCTACGAGCAGTACTTC
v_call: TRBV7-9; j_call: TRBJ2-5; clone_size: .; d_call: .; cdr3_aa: CASSLVPGDQPQYF; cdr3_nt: TGTGCCAGCAGCCTGGTTCCAGGGGATCAGCCCCAGTACTTC
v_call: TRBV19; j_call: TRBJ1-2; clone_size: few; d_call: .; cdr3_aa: CASSIDLWTSYGYTF; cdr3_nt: TGTGCCAGTAGTATAGATCTATGGACAAGCTATGGCTACACCTTC
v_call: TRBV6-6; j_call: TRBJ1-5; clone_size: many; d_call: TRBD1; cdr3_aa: CASSYPDRNQPQHF; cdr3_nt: TGTGCCAGCAGTTACCCGGACAGGAACCAGCCCCAGCATTTT
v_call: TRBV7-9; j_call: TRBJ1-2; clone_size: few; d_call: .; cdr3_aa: CASSLAGTPGALYGYTF; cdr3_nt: TGTGCCAGCAGCTTGGCGGGTACACCTGGGGCGCTCTATGGCTACACCTTC
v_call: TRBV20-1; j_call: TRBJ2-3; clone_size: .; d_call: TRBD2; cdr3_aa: CSARTSGWRDTQYF; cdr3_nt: TGCAGTGCTAGGACTAGCGGGTGGAGGGATACGCAGTATTTT
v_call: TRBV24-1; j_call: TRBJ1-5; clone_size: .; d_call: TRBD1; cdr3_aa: CATSDWGQAQETQHF; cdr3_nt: TGTGCCACCAGTGATTGGGGACAGGCCCAAGAGACCCAGCATTTT
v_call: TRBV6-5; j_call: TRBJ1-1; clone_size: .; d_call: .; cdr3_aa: CASSYLAGEGAFF; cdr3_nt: TGTGCCAGCAGTTACCTCGCAGGGGAAGGAGCTTTCTTT
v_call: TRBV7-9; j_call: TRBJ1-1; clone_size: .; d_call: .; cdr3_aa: CASSALGRKGFF; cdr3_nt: TGTGCCAGCAGCGCGCTGGGGAGAAAAGGTTTCTTT
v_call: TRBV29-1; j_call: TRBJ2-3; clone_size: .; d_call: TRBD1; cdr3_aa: CSVRDSYTQYF; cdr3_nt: TGCAGCGTGAGGGACAGTTATACGCAGTATTTT
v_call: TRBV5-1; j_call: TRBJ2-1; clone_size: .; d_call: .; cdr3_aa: CASSFRGSSYNEQFF; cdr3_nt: TGCGCCAGCAGCTTCCGGGGGAGCTCCTACAATGAGCAGTTCTTC
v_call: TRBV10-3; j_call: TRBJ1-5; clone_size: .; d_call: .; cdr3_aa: CAISGALDSNQPQHF; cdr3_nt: TGTGCCATCAGTGGGGCCCTCGACAGCAATCAGCCCCAGCATTTT
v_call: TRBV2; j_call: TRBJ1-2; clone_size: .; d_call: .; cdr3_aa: CASSETRETASYGYTF; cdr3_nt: TGTGCCAGCAGTGAAACTAGAGAAACGGCCAGCTATGGCTACACCTTC
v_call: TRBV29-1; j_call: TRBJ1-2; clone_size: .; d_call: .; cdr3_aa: CSVVPAGRGYGYTF; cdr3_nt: TGCAGCGTTGTTCCGGCCGGACGGGGCTATGGCTACACCTTC
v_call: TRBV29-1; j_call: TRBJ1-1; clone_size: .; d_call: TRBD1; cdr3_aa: CSVTYRGGGEAFF; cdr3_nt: TGCAGCGTCACTTACAGGGGCGGGGGTGAAGCTTTCTTT
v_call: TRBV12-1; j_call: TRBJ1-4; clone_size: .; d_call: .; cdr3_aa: CASSSGRTVNEKLFF; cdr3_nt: TGTGCCAGCAGCTCGGGACGGACTGTTAATGAAAAACTGTTTTTT
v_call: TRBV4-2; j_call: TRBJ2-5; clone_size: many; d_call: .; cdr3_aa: CASSPRGDTLGETQYF; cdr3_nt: TGTGCCAGCAGCCCACGTGGTGACACCTTAGGAGAGACCCAGTACTTC
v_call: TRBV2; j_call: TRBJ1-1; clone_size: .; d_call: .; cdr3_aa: CACRTGAEAFF; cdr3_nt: TGTGCCTGCAGGACCGGGGCTGAAGCTTTCTTT
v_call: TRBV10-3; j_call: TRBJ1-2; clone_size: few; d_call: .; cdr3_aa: CAISDEVYGYTF; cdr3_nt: TGTGCCATCAGTGACGAGGTTTATGGCTACACCTTC
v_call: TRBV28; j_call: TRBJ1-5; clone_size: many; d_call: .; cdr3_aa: CASRDGFQPQHF; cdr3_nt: TGTGCCAGCAGGGACGGATTTCAGCCCCAGCATTTT
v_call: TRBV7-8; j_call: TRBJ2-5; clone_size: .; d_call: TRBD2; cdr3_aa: CASIPRRGGGETQYF; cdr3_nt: TGTGCCAGCATCCCCAGACGGGGGGGAGGGGAGACCCAGTACTTC
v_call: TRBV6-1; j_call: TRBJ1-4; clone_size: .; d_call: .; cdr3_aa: CASSDGGYTNEKLFF; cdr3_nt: TGTGCCAGCAGTGACGGGGGATATACTAATGAAAAACTGTTTTTT
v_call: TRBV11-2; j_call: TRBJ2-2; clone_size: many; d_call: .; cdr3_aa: CASSSVFRGTGELFF; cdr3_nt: TGTGCCAGCAGCTCAGTATTCCGGGGCACCGGGGAGCTGTTTTTT
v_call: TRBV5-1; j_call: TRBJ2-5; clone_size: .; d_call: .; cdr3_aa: CASSTEGSGETQYF; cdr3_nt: TGCGCCAGCAGCACGGAAGGGAGCGGAGAGACCCAGTACTTC
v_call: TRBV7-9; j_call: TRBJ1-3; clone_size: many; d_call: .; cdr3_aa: CASRTTATSGNTIYF; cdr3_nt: TGTGCCAGCAGGACTACAGCGACCTCTGGAAACACCATATATTTT
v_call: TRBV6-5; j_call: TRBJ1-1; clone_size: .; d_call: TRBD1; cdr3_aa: CASSYDRGKNTEAFF; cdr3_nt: TGTGCCAGCAGTTACGACAGGGGGAAAAACACTGAAGCTTTCTTT
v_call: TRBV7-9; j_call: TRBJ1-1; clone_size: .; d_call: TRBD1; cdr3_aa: CASSLGKGAEAFF; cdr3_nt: TGTGCCAGCAGCTTGGGGAAGGGGGCGGAAGCTTTCTTT
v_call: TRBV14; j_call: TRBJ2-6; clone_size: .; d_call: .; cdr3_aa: CASSQGWGANVLTF; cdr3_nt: TGTGCCAGCAGCCAAGGGTGGGGGGCGAACGTCCTGACTTTC
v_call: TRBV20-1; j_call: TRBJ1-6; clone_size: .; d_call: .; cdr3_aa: CSAGRIQGSPLHF; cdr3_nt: TGCAGTGCCGGACGCATTCAGGGTTCACCCCTCCACTTT
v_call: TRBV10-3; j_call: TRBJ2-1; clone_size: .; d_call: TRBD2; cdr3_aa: CAISDVGLAGHFF; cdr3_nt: TGTGCCATCAGTGATGTCGGACTAGCGGGACATTTCTTC
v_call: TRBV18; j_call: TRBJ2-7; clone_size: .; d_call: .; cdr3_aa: CASSTGSDYEQYF; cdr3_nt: TGTGCCAGCTCAACAGGATCCGACTACGAGCAGTACTTC
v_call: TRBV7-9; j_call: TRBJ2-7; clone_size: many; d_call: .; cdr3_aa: CASSLAPGRGGYEQYF; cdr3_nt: TGTGCCAGCAGCTTAGCCCCCGGCAGGGGAGGATACGAGCAGTACTTC
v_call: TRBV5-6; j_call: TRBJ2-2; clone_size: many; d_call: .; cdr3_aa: CASSGDGRGTGELFF; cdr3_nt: TGTGCCAGCAGCGGGGATGGCCGGGGGACCGGGGAGCTGTTTTTT
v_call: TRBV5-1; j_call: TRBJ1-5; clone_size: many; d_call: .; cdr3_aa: CASSLIPGENQPQHF; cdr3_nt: TGCGCCAGCAGCTTGATCCCAGGAGAGAATCAGCCCCAGCATTTT
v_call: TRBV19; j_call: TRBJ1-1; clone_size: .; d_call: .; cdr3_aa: CASSSRDLMSTEAFF; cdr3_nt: TGTGCCAGTAGTAGCAGGGACTTAATGAGCACTGAAGCTTTCTTT
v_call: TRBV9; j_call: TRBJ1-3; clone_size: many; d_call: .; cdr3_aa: CASSVSGNSGNTIYF; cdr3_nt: TGTGCCAGCAGCGTATCCGGCAACTCTGGAAACACCATATATTTT
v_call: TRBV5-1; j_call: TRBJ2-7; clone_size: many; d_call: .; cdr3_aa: CASSSLTDTYEQYF; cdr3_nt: TGCGCCAGCAGCTCGCTGACAGACACCTACGAGCAGTACTTC
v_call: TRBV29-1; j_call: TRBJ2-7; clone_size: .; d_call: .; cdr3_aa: CSVAGAGVAYEQYF; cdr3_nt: TGCAGCGTTGCGGGTGCAGGGGTAGCCTACGAGCAGTACTTC
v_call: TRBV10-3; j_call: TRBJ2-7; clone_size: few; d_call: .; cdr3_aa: CAIRGRRYEQYF; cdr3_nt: TGTGCCATCAGGGGGCGACGCTACGAGCAGTACTTC
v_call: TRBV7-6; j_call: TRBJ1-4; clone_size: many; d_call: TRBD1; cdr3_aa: CASSLQGDFEKLFF; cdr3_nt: TGTGCCAGCAGCTTGCAGGGGGATTTCGAAAAACTGTTTTTT
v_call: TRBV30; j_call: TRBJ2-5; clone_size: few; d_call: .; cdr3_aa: CAWNVIETQYF; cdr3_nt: TGTGCCTGGAATGTAATCGAGACCCAGTACTTC
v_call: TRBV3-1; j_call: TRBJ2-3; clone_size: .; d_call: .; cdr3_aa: CASSQDSGAVTDTQYF; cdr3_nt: TGTGCCAGCAGCCAAGACTCGGGGGCAGTCACAGATACGCAGTATTTT
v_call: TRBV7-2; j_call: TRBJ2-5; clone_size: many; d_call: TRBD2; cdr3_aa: CASSLFRAGGPRETQYF; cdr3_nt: TGTGCCAGCAGCTTATTCAGAGCGGGAGGGCCAAGGGAGACCCAGTACTTC
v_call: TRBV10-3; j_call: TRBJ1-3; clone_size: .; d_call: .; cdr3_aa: CAISTGGPDSGNTIYF; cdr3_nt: TGTGCCATCAGTACGGGGGGGCCTGACTCTGGAAACACCATATATTTT
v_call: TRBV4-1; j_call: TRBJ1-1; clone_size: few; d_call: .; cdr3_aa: CASSQGGSDEAFF; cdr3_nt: TGCGCCAGCAGCCAAGGGGGAAGTGATGAAGCTTTCTTT
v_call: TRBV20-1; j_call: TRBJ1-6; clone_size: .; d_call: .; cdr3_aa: CSAKSTVSNSPLHF; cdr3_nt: TGCAGTGCAAAATCGACAGTTAGTAATTCACCCCTCCACTTT
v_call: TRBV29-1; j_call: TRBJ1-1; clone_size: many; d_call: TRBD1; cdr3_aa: CSDMGQGTEAFF; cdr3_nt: TGCAGCGATATGGGACAGGGGACTGAAGCTTTCTTT
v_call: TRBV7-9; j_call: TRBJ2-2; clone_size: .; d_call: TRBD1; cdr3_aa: CASRSGQGGNTGELFF; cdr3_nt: TGTGCCAGCAGGTCCGGACAGGGCGGGAACACCGGGGAGCTGTTTTTT
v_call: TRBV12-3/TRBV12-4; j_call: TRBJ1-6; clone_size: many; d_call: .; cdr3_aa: CASSLGATGNSPLHF; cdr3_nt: TGTGCCAGCAGTTTGGGAGCCACCGGCAATTCACCCCTCCACTTT
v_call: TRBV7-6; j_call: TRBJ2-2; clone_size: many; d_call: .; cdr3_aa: CASSLWATPNTGELFF; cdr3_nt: TGTGCCAGCAGCTTATGGGCAACTCCGAACACCGGGGAGCTGTTTTTT
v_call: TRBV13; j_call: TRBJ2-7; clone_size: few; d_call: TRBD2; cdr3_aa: CASSRSGGYYEQYF; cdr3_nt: TGTGCCAGCAGCCGCAGCGGGGGGTACTACGAGCAGTACTTC
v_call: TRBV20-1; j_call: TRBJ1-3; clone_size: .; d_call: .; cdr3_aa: CSASFVDTIYF; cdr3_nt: TGCAGTGCTAGCTTCGTGGACACCATATATTTT
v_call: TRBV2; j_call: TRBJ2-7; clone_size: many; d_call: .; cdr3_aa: CASTRTAFSYEQYF; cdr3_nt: TGTGCCAGCACCAGGACAGCCTTCTCCTACGAGCAGTACTTC
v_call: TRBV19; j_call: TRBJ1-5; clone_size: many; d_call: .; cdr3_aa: CASTANNQPQHF; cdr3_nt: TGTGCCAGTACCGCCAACAATCAGCCCCAGCATTTT
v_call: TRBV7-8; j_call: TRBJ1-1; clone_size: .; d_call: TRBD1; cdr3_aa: CASSAGQTTNTEAFF; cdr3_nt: TGTGCCAGCAGCGCGGGACAGACAACGAACACTGAAGCTTTCTTT
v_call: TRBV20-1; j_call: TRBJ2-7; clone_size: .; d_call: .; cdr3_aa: CSAREAGTYEQYF; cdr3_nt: TGCAGTGCTAGAGAGGCGGGAACCTACGAGCAGTACTTC
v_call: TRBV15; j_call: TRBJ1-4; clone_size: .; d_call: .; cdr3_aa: CATSRDRGWDEKLFF; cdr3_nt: TGTGCCACCAGCAGAGATAGGGGGTGGGATGAAAAACTGTTTTTT
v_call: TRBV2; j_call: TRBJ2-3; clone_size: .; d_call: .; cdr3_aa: CASSDVTSTDTQYF; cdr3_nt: TGTGCCAGCAGTGACGTTACTAGCACAGATACGCAGTATTTT
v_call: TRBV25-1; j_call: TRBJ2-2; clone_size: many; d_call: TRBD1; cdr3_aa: CASSENTGGVDGELFF; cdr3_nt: TGTGCCAGCAGTGAAAACACAGGGGGCGTCGACGGGGAGCTGTTTTTT